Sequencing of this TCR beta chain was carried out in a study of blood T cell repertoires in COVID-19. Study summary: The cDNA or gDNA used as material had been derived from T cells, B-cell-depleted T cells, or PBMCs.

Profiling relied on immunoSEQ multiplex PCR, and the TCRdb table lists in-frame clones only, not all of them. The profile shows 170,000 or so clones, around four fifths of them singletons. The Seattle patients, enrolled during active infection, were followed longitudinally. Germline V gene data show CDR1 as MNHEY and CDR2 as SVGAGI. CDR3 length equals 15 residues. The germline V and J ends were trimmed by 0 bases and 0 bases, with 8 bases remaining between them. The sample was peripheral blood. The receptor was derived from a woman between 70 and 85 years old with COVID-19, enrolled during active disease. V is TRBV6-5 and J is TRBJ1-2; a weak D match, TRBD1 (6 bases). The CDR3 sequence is CASSYSQGPNYGYTF. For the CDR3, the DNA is TGTGCCAGCAGTTACTCCCAGGGGCCTAACTATGGCTACACCTTC.